This entry lists 4 T cell receptor beta chains sequenced from one sample in a study of blood T cell repertoires in COVID-19. TCRdb's table, derived via immunoSEQ multiplex PCR, lists solely in-frame clones and lacks some. In the table there are 14,000 or so clones, 80% to 90% of which are singletons. Sequencing was performed on peripheral blood. The receptors derive from a woman aged 55-69 years with acute or convalescent COVID-19.

This chain joins TRBV10-2 and TRBJ2-1; 8 nucleotides line up with TRBD2. Germline V gene lookup returns CDR1 WSHSY and CDR2 SAAADI. With V trimmed by 6 bases and J by 1 base, 17 bases remained unmatched. This CDR3 comprises 19 residues. CDR3 loop: CASRGREGQHQTSYNEQFF. The CDR3, as DNA: TGCGCCAGCAGGGGCCGGGAGGGGCAACATCAAACGTCCTACAATGAGCAGTTCTTC.

The rearrangement links TRBV7-2 to TRBJ2-1; tentatively, D is TRBD2 (5 bases). Germline assignment: CDR1 SGHTA and CDR2 FQGNSA. CDR3 length equals 16 residues. The ends were cut back, 2 bases at V and 7 bases at J, with 18 bases in the middle. The CDR3 region is CASSLTPNPRGNEQFF. The DNA for the CDR3 is TGTGCCAGCAGCTTAACCCCCAACCCCCGAGGGAATGAGCAGTTCTTC.

This clone was counted once. Here the CDR3 DNA reads TGTGCCAGCAGCCAAGAACAGGGTGATGGCTACACCTTC. It yields the protein CASSQEQGDGYTF. The chain combines TRBV4-2 with TRBJ1-2; a possible D gene is TRBD1 (6 bases). The CDR3 has 13 residues. The V end was cut by 0 bases, the J end by 6 bases, with 8 bases between. The V gene's germline CDR1 is LGHNA and CDR2 YNFKEQ.

CDR3 coding DNA: TGTGCCAGCAGTTCCACAGACAGGGAGAGCAATCAGCCCCAGCATTTT. Its protein is CASSSTDRESNQPQHF. This sequence joins TRBV6-5 and TRBJ1-5; 7 positions match TRBD1. The V gene end was trimmed by 4 bases and the J gene end by 1 base; junction bases not matched to a gene: 7. The CDR3 contains 16 residues. Germline V gene lookup returns CDR1 MNHEY and CDR2 SVGAGI.